This T cell receptor (beta chain) was found in a study of blood T cells in healthy people across ages. The CDR3 is 15 residues long. Germline CDR1 reads MNHEY; CDR2 reads SVGAGI. Trimming pared 2 bases from V and 6 bases from J, leaving 14 bases between. Primed by a sample-barcoded 5' primer and a J-beta primer mix, a second PCR proceeded for 7 to 11 cycles. Each CDR3 protein gets one entry after TCRdb re-called the 5' RACE reads with MiXCR. The sample has roughly 800,000 distinct CDR3 sequences; less than 70% are singletons. Sequencing used blood. The chain recombines TRBV6-5 with TRBJ2-1; D is possibly TRBD2 (6 bases). The source of this sequence is an elderly man in good health. DNA of the CDR3: TGTGCCAGCAGTTACACGGAGGACTACCGCAATGAGCAGTTCTTC. Amino acid sequence: CASSYTEDYRNEQFF.